A single sample is the source of the 12 T cell receptor beta chains below, sequenced in a study of blood T cell repertoires in COVID-19. TCRdb's table, derived via immunoSEQ multiplex PCR, lists solely in-frame clones and lacks some. Among about 120,000 clones listed, approximately 85% were seen once. The material sequenced was peripheral blood. These receptors came from an older man with acute or convalescent COVID-19.

With regard to this clone: One junction end disagrees with the germline gene, perhaps due to a read error. This chain uses TRBV27 with TRBJ1-2; D remains ambiguous. This CDR3 is 15 amino acids long. Germline lookup yields CDR1 MNHEY and CDR2 SMNVEV (reference sequence). The CDR3, as DNA: TGTGCCAGCAGTCTAGACGGGTATTCTAATTATGGCTACACCTTC. Encoded protein: CASSLDGYSNYGYTF.

The chain carries TRBV9 and TRBJ2-3; the match to TRBD2 covers 9 bases. Germline CDR1 reads SGDLS; CDR2 reads YYNGEE. The trim removed 0 bases at V and 0 bases at J, leaving 14 bases unmatched. This CDR3 has 20 amino acids. CDR3: CASSVGLAGALLTSTDTQYF. For the CDR3, the DNA is TGTGCCAGCAGCGTAGGGTTAGCGGGGGCCCTACTCACTAGCACAGATACGCAGTATTTT. The full variable domain, with the rest looked up from reference TRBV9 and TRBJ2-3, is DSGVTQTPKHLITATGQRVTLRCSPRSGDLSVYWYQQSLDQGLQFLIQYYNGEERAKGNILERFSAQQFPDLHSELNLSSLELGDSALYFCASSVGLAGALLTSTDTQYFGPGTRLTVL.

The rearrangement joins TRBV19 to TRBJ2-7; TRBD2 is a possible D gene (5 bases). Germline V CDR1 and CDR2: LNHDA, SQIVND (reference sequence). The ends were cut back, 3 bases at V and 0 bases at J, with 15 bases in the middle. This CDR3 contains 16 residues. The CDR3 nucleotides are TGTGCCAGTAGTATCGCGGGTCAGATGAGCTCCTACGAGCAGTACTTC. This translates into CASSIAGQMSSYEQYF.

The chain links TRBV19 to TRBJ1-1, with D possibly being TRBD1 (5 bases). The CDR3 consists of 14 residues. The germline gives CDR1 LNHDA, CDR2 SQIVND (reference sequence). Trimming took off 5 bases at V and 5 bases at J, with 15 bases between the two ends. The CDR3 loop reads CASSRAAGGTEAFF. CDR3 DNA: TGTGCCAGTAGTCGCGCCGCGGGGGGAACTGAAGCTTTCTTT.

This chain joins TRBV18 and TRBJ1-3; D not resolved. V gave up 2 bases and J gave up 2 bases, with 7 bases separating them. Germline lookup yields CDR1 KGHSH and CDR2 LQKENI. The CDR3 has 14 residues. The CDR3 here is CASSPVSTGNTIYF. In nucleotides, the CDR3 is TGTGCCAGCTCACCAGTGTCCACTGGAAACACCATATATTTT.

V gene TRBV30 combines with J gene TRBJ1-5; D is possibly TRBD1 (6 bases). CDR3 size: 13 residues. Looked up from germline, CDR1 is GTSNPN and CDR2 is SVGIG (reference sequence). Trimming removed 1 base at V and 7 bases at J, with 11 bases between. In DNA form, the CDR3 reads TGTGCCTGGAGTGGCCAGGGACAACAGCCCCAGCATTTT. This encodes CAWSGQGQQPQHF. The full variable domain, with the rest looked up from reference TRBV30 and TRBJ1-5, is SQTIHQWPATLVQPVGSPLSLECTVEGTSNPNLYWYRQAAGRGLQLLFYSVGIGQISSEVPQNLSASRPQDRQFILSSKKLLLSDSGFYLCAWSGQGQQPQHFGDGTRLSIL.

This clone has just one count. The chain has TRBV5-1 and TRBJ1-6; D might be TRBD1 (5 bases). In germline, CDR1 is SGHRS, CDR2 YFSETQ. CDR3 length: 13 amino acids. Deletions cut 0 bases from V and 10 bases from J, with 8 bases between. The CDR3 here is CASSLAGRSPLHF. The CDR3 region has the DNA TGCGCCAGCAGCTTGGCAGGGCGGTCACCCCTCCACTTT.

The V gene is TRBV19, the J gene TRBJ2-6; TRBD1 aligns across 7 bases. The CDR3 runs to 18 residues. Per germline, CDR1 LNHDA and CDR2 SQIVND (reference sequence). The ends lost 4 bases at V and 0 bases at J; junction bases unmatched: 9. CDR3 DNA: TGTGCCAGTAGTACCCGACAGGGAAGGACCTCTGGGGCCAACGTCCTGACTTTC. Its protein is CASSTRQGRTSGANVLTF.

The gene calls are TRBV7-2 and TRBJ2-7, with 13 bases identical to TRBD2. The CDR3 is 15 residues long. Germline V gene data show CDR1 as SGHTA and CDR2 as FQGNSA. Unmatched junction bases numbered 6, after V lost 5 bases and J lost 5 bases. CDR3: CASSVSGTSGNEQYF. The CDR3 DNA follows: TGTGCCAGCAGCGTATCCGGGACTAGCGGGAACGAGCAGTACTTC.

This chain connects TRBV9 to TRBJ1-3; TRBD1 is a possible D gene (6 bases). The CDR3 has 17 residues. Germline V gene lookup returns CDR1 SGDLS and CDR2 YYNGEE. V lost 0 bases, J lost 0 bases, and 13 bases lay in between. Here the CDR3 DNA reads TGTGCCAGCAGCGTAGTAGCGGGGGCCAGCTCTGGAAACACCATATATTTT. Its translation: CASSVVAGASSGNTIYF.

The chain carries TRBV10-3 and TRBJ1-1, with 10 bases fitting TRBD1. The CDR3 runs to 15 residues. CDR1 and CDR2 from the germline V gene are ENHRY and SYGVKD. V shed 3 bases, J shed 2 bases, and the junction held 3 bases outside the gene matches. The CDR3 sequence: CAISDQTGGNTEAFF. CDR3 bases: TGTGCCATCAGTGATCAGACAGGGGGCAACACTGAAGCTTTCTTT.

The chain combines TRBV6-5 with TRBJ1-6; D is ambiguous. V was cut by 8 bases and J by 5 bases, with 10 bases left in between. CDR1 and CDR2 (germline): MNHEY, SVGAGI. The CDR3 contains 13 residues. The CDR3 nucleotides read TGTGCCAGCGGGCAGCTAAATAATTCACCCCTCCACTTT. Its translation: CASGQLNNSPLHF.